Described below is a single TCR beta chain sequence and its context. The antigen remains undetermined. Assay used: immunoSEQ multiplex PCR; TCRdb lists only in-frame clones, some missing. The profile shows about 130,000 clones, about 92% of them singletons. The sample comes from a study of T cell responses to AZD1222 COVID-19 vaccine. The CDR3 totals 15 residues. Trimming took 3 bases from V and 4 from J; bases not matched to a gene: 7. Per germline, CDR1 SGDLS and CDR2 YYNGEE. The study, taken as a whole, reports: Two AZD1222 administrations were followed by greater Spike-specific TCR breadth and depth. Targets within unmutated variant regions were reportedly found for nearly half of spike-specific TCRs. The donor cohort was predominantly white British with a female majority, and clonal diversity may have been underestimated. Baseline serostatus was positive in only a handful of AZD1222 recipients.

The receptor was derived from an adult in good health. The V and J genes are TRBV9 and TRBJ1-2, with 9 nucleotides matching TRBD1. The source material was peripheral blood, sampled on day 0 of AZD1222 vaccination. The CDR3: CASSEGTGRFYGYTF. In nucleotides, the CDR3 is TGTGCCAGCAGCGAGGGGACAGGGAGATTCTATGGCTACACCTTC.